This T cell receptor beta chain comes out of a study of blood T cell repertoires in COVID-19. Study in general: Whether acute or convalescent, the COVID-19 samples came from the United States, Italy and Spain. Sources were T cells, B-cell-depleted T cells, or PBMCs; the material itself was cDNA or gDNA.

V lost 6 bases to trimming and J lost 7 bases, with 8 bases between them. The CDR3 contains 12 residues. Germline V gives CDR1 KGHDR, CDR2 SFDVKD. The protocol was immunoSEQ multiplex PCR, while the TCRdb copy is restricted to in-frame clones and leaves out a portion. Counted here are under 300,000 clones, approximately 84% occurring once; the ten biggest clones make up more than 1.1%. Patients of the Seattle cohort, enrolled during active infection, were followed longitudinally. Sequenced input: peripheral blood. The chain has TRBV24-1 and TRBJ2-2; D is perhaps TRBD1 (5 bases). The clonotype comes from a human donor with COVID-19, enrolled during active disease. The donor label of this sample is uncertain. The CDR3 region has the DNA TGTGCCACCAGTAGGGGTGGCGGGGAGCTGTTTTTT. Protein sequence: CATSRGGGELFF.